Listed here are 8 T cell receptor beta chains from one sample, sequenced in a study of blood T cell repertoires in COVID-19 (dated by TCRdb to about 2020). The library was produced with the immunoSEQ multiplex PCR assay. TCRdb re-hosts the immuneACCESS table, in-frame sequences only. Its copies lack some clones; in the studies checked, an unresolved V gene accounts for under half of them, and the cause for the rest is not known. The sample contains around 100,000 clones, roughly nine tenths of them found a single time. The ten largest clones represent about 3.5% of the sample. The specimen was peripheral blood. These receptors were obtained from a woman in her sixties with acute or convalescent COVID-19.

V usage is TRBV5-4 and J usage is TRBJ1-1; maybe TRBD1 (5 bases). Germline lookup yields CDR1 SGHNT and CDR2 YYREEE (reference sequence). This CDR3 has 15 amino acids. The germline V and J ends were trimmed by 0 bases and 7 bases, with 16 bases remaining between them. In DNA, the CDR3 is TGTGCCAGCAGCTTGGGGATCGTCTGGGGCCGTGAAGCTTTCTTT. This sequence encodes CASSLGIVWGREAFF.

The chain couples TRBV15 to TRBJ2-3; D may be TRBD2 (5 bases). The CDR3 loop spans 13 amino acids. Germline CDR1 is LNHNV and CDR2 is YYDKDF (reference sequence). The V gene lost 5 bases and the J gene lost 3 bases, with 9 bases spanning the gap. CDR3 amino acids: CATSLGSTDTQYF. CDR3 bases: TGTGCCACCAGCCTAGGGAGTACAGATACGCAGTATTTT.

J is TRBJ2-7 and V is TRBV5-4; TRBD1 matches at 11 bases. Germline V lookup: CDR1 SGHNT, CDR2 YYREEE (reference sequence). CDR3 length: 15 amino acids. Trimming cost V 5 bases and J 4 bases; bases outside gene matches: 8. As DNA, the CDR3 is TGTGCCAGCAGTCGCGGACAGGGGGCAGAGTACGAGCAGTACTTC. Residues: CASSRGQGAEYEQYF.

The CDR3 sequence is CAIATGEGYGYTF. Here the CDR3 DNA reads TGTGCCATAGCGACAGGGGAGGGCTATGGCTACACCTTC. The chain links TRBV10-3 to TRBJ1-2, with 8 bases identical to TRBD1. The CDR3 runs to 13 residues. V shed 9 bases, J shed 4 bases, and the junction held 7 bases outside the gene matches. Germline values: CDR1 ENHRY, CDR2 SYGVKD.

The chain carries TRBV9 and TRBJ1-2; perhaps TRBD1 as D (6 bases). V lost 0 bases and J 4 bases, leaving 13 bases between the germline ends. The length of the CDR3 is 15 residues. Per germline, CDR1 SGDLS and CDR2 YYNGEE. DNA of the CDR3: TGTGCCAGCAGCGTAGGGCTGGGGGGGGCCTATGGCTACACCTTC. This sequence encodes CASSVGLGGAYGYTF.

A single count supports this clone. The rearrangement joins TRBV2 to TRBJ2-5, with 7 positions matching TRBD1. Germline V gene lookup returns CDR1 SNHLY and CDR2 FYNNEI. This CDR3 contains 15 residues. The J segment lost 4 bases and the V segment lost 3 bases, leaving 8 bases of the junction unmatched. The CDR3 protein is CASSDPTGFGETQYF. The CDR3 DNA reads TGTGCCAGCAGTGATCCGACAGGGTTTGGAGAGACCCAGTACTTC. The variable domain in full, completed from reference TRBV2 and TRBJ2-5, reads EPEVTQTPSHQVTQMGQEVILRCVPISNHLYFYWYRQILGQKVEFLVSFYNNEISEKSEIFDDQFSVERPDGSNFTLKIRSTKLEDSAMYFCASSDPTGFGETQYFGPGTRLLVL.

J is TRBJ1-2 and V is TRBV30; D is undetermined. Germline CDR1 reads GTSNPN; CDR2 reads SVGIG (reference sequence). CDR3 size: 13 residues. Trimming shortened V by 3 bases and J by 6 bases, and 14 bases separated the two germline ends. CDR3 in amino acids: CAWSETNNDGYTF. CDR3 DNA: TGTGCCTGGAGCGAAACCAACAACGATGGCTACACCTTC.

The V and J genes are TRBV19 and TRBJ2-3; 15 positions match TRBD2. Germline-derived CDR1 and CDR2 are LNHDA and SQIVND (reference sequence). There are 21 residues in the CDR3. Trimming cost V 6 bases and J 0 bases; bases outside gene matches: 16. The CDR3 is CASSLYYPGTSGRTSTDTQYF. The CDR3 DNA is TGTGCCAGTAGCCTCTACTACCCCGGGACTAGCGGGAGGACGAGCACAGATACGCAGTATTTT. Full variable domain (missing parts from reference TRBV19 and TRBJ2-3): DGGITQSPKYLFRKEGQNVTLSCEQNLNHDAMYWYRQDPGQGLRLIYYSQIVNDFQKGDIAEGYSVSREKKESFPLTVTSAQKNPTAFYLCASSLYYPGTSGRTSTDTQYFGPGTRLTVL.